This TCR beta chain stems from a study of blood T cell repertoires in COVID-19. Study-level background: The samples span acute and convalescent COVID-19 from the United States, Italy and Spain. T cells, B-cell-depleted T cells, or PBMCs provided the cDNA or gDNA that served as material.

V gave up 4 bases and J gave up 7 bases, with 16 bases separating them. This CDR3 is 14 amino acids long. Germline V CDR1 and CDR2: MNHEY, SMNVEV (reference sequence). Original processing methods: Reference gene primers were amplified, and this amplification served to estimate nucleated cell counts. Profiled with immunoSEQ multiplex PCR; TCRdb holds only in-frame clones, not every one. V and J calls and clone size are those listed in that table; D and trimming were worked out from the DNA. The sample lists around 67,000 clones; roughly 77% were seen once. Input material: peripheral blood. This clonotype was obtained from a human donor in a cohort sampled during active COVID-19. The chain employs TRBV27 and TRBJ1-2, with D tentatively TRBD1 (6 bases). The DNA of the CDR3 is TGTGCCAGCAGTTACAGGGAGACCACCGGTGGCTACACCTTC. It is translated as CASSYRETTGGYTF.